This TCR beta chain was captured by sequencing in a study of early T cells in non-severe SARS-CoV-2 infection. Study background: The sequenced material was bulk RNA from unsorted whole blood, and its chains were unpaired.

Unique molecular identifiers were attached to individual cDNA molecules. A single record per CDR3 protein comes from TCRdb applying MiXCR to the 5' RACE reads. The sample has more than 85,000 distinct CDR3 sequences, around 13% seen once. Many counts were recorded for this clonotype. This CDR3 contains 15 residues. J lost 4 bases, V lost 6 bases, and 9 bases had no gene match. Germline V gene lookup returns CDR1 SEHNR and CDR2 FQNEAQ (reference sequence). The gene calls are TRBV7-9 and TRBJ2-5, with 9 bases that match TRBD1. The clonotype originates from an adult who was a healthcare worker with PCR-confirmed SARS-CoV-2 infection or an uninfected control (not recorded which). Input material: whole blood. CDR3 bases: TGTGCCAGCAGTCCTGGCGGGACAGGGAGAGAGACCCAGTACTTC. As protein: CASSPGGTGRETQYF.